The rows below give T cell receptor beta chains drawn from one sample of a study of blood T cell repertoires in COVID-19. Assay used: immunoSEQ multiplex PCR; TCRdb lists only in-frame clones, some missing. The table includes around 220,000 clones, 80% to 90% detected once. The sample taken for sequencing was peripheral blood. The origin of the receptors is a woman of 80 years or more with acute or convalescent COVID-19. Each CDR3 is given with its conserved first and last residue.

CASSQGAGQPQHF TRBV10-1
CAWSVQVLSSPLHF TRBV30
CASSRDLAPDTQYF TRBV5-1
CASSLPTTHRLAGIYEQYF TRBV5-8
CASSEGGQNQPQHF TRBV6-1
CASSINNQPQHF TRBV11-2
CASSPGGTVNEQFF TRBV28
CASRHSGRGSYEQYF TRBV5-1
CASSLEADTYGYTF TRBV5-1
CASSGASSYEQYF TRBV12-3/TRBV12-4
CASRRPGSTDTQYF TRBV9
CASRGERTGINYGYTF TRBV19
CASSPIRQGGNEKLFF TRBV18
CASRENQFGQGAAYGYTF TRBV6-1
CASSQGRQNNQPQHF TRBV4-3
CASSDGTGGDTEAFF TRBV6-1
CASSPTAGAYNEQFF TRBV11-2
CASSATGRTGDTGELFF TRBV9
CASSALRSTQYF TRBV11-2
CASSQEFDRGNSGNTIYF TRBV4-1
CASSYSTSYEQYF TRBV6-2/TRBV6-3
CAWSVQGAGGYTF TRBV30
CASSIGQGAFSEAFF TRBV19
CASSPELVHTQYF TRBV7-9
CASSAILAGSSYNEQFF TRBV7-3
CASSGTSGSGNEQYF TRBV10-2
CASSQGRASGGPATDTQYF TRBV4-3
CATSRLGTGGDEQYF TRBV15
CASSLGGGLGDTQYF TRBV27
CASTRGQGNYGYTF TRBV2
CASSLGSGSTDTQYF TRBV7-2
CASSLGSSGVYEQFF TRBV7-2
CASSRGQSTGELFF TRBV18
CASRIAGGQNTDTQYF TRBV27
CASSPQGGRAYEQYF TRBV27
CASSGGLLNEQYF TRBV5-1
CASSHRTDSFGYTF TRBV7-6
CASSYLGQATDTQYF TRBV6-2/TRBV6-3
CASSPLLADSYNEQFF TRBV19
CASSLLTSGSSDEQFF TRBV18
CASSLFWRGVADTDTQYF TRBV7-9
CASSVAGDSTDTQYF TRBV9
CATSRDAETSYNEQFF TRBV15
CAWSGDFGTIYF TRBV30
CASSSQGQNTEAFF TRBV7-9
CASTPQGASSYGYTF TRBV19